The 29 T cell receptor beta chains presented below share a single source sample, sequenced in a study of graft-versus-host responses after intestinal transplantation (dated by TCRdb to the early 2020s). The antigens for these receptors are not known. Library generation was performed with the immunoSEQ multiplex PCR assay. The table was pulled from immuneACCESS by TCRdb, which kept in-frame rearrangements only. Such tables lose some clones; where checked, under half of the loss comes from unresolved V genes, and the rest has no known cause. In this sample the table shows about 59,000 clones, 94% of which occur a single time. The ten largest clones capture around 0.4% of the sample. This specimen's time point label, per the study, means: cells obtained before transplantation from donor or recipient. The input for sequencing was unstimulated CD4+ T cells sorted from spleen or lymph node cells, taken before transplant. The receptors were sampled from a human donor who was the organ donor for an intestinal transplant.

The chain joins TRBV7-9 to TRBJ2-3, with 9 bases fitting TRBD2. V gave up 2 bases and J gave up 2 bases; unmatched junction bases: 5. The CDR3 sequence is 16 residues long. From germline, CDR1 is SEHNR and CDR2 FQNEAQ (reference sequence). The DNA for the CDR3 is TGTGCCAGCAGCTTAAAGGGACTAGCAGCCACAGATACGCAGTATTTT. This gives the protein CASSLKGLAATDTQYF. The variable domain in full, completed from reference TRBV7-9 and TRBJ2-3, reads DTGVSQNPRHKITKRGQNVTFRCDPISEHNRLYWYRQTLGQGPEFLTYFQNEAQLEKSRLLSDRFSAERPKGSFSTLEIQRTEQGDSAMYLCASSLKGLAATDTQYFGPGTRLTVL.

The chain links TRBV6-5 to TRBJ2-5; no clear D gene. This CDR3 region has 14 residues. Deletions cut 6 bases from V and 1 base from J, with 12 bases between. Germline-derived CDR1 and CDR2 are MNHEY and SVGAGI. The CDR3 DNA follows: TGTGCCAGCAGCCAAGCCGTAACCCAAGAGACCCAGTACTTC. The encoded protein is CASSQAVTQETQYF.

This chain joins TRBV6-6 and TRBJ1-1; tentatively, D is TRBD1 (6 bases). Germline V gene lookup returns CDR1 MNHNY and CDR2 SVGAGI (reference sequence). The CDR3 length is 16 residues. V lost 5 bases, J lost 7 bases, and 23 bases lay in between. CDR3 nucleotide sequence: TGTGCCAGCAGTCCAAGTCAGGCAACAGGGCCTTTTGAAGCTTTCTTT. Translating it yields CASSPSQATGPFEAFF.

A note on this clone: A junction boundary mismatches the germline segment, possibly from a read error. This same CDR3 is encoded by further DNA sequences in the sample. This sequence joins TRBV7-7 and TRBJ1-2; 10 nucleotides match TRBD1. This CDR3 spans 15 amino acids. Germline CDR1 SSHAT, CDR2 FNYEAQ (reference sequence). As DNA, the CDR3 is TGTGCTAGCAGCTCAACGACAGGGGGCGGGTATGGCTACACCTTC. It yields the protein CASSSTTGGGYGYTF.

The chain carries TRBV7-6 and TRBJ2-5; maybe TRBD2 (6 bases). The V end was cut by 3 bases, the J end by 1 base, with 9 bases between. The CDR3 runs 14 residues. Germline V lookup: CDR1 SGHVS, CDR2 FNYEAQ. The CDR3 nucleotides read TGTGCCAGCAGCTTTGGGGGAGGCCAAGAGACCCAGTACTTC. This translates into CASSFGGGQETQYF.

The gene calls are TRBV7-2 and TRBJ2-7, with D hard to call. V lost 5 bases and J lost 2, with 13 bases in between. Germline assignment: CDR1 SGHTA and CDR2 FQGNSA. This CDR3 has 14 residues. CDR3 in DNA: TGTGCCAGCAGCGGGGTCCCCGGGCCCTACGAGCAGTACTTC. Encoded protein: CASSGVPGPYEQYF. The complete variable domain, with remaining parts taken from reference TRBV7-2 and TRBJ2-7, reads GAGVSQSPSNKVTEKGKDVELRCDPISGHTALYWYRQSLGQGLEFLIYFQGNSAPDKSGLPSDRFSAERTGGSVSTLTIQRTQQEDSAVYLCASSGVPGPYEQYFGPGTRLTVT.

The CDR3 nucleotides read TGCGCCAGCACCCTAAACTCCGGGACAGCAGGGGGCAATGAGCAGTTCTTC. This sequence encodes CASTLNSGTAGGNEQFF. The chain joins TRBV4-1 to TRBJ2-1; TRBD1 aligns across 7 bases. Per the germline V gene, CDR1 is MGHRA and CDR2 is YSYEKL. CDR3 length equals 17 residues. With V trimmed by 7 bases and J by 6 bases, 18 bases remained unmatched.

V gene TRBV2 combines with J gene TRBJ1-1, with D unclear. This CDR3 spans 13 amino acids. Germline V gives CDR1 SNHLY, CDR2 FYNNEI. Trimming cost V 6 bases and J 5 bases, with 13 bases left between them. This chain's CDR3 is CASRREGGTEAFF. The CDR3 region has the DNA TGTGCCAGCAGAAGGGAAGGAGGGACTGAAGCTTTCTTT.

This chain connects TRBV5-1 to TRBJ2-1, with 7 bases that match TRBD1. V shed 3 bases and J 9 bases; nucleotides not matched to a gene: 9. Germline loops: CDR1 SGHRS, CDR2 YFSETQ. The CDR3 is 14 amino acids. CDR3: CASSSIDRAGEQFF. CDR3 nucleotide sequence: TGCGCCAGCAGCTCTATAGACAGGGCCGGTGAGCAGTTCTTC.

The V gene is TRBV6-1, the J gene TRBJ2-7; 9 bases align to TRBD2. In germline, CDR1 is MNHNS, CDR2 SASEGT. The V segment lost 4 bases and the J segment 0 bases; nucleotides outside the gene matches: 4. The CDR3 is made up of 15 amino acids. CDR3 sequence reads: CASSVRRGGSYEQYF. DNA of the CDR3: TGTGCCAGCAGTGTACGGCGGGGGGGCTCCTACGAGCAGTACTTC.

V usage is TRBV4-2 and J usage is TRBJ2-3; tentatively, D is TRBD1 (5 bases). Looked up from germline, CDR1 is LGHNA and CDR2 is YNFKEQ. The CDR3 spans 14 residues. With 5 bases removed from V and 1 base from J, the gap between germline ends came to 10 bases. CDR3 amino acids: CASSVSRGTDTQYF. CDR3 DNA sequence: TGTGCCAGCAGCGTCAGCAGGGGCACAGATACGCAGTATTTT.

DNA of the CDR3: TGCGCCAGCACCGAAAATACAGGGGTTCCAGATACGCAGTATTTT. The encoded protein is CASTENTGVPDTQYF. The V call is TRBV5-1, the J call TRBJ2-3, with 7 bases aligning to TRBD1. V was pared by 6 bases and J by 4 bases, with 11 bases of the junction left unmatched. The CDR3 loop spans 15 amino acids. Germline CDR1 is SGHRS and CDR2 is YFSETQ.

This rearrangement joins TRBV15 to TRBJ2-7; D is possibly TRBD1 (6 bases). The CDR3 contains 14 residues. Germline-derived CDR1 and CDR2 are LNHNV and YYDKDF (reference sequence). Between the trimmed V and J ends, which lost 2 bases and 4 bases, there was a span of 12 bases. The CDR3 sequence: CATSRTGKGYEQYF. CDR3 in DNA: TGTGCCACCAGCAGAACAGGGAAAGGGTACGAGCAGTACTTC. Full variable domain (outside the CDR3, taken from reference TRBV15 and TRBJ2-7): DAMVIQNPRYQVTQFGKPVTLSCSQTLNHNVMYWYQQKSSQAPKLLFHYYDKDFNNEADTPDNFQSRRPNTSFCFLDIRSPGLGDTAMYLCATSRTGKGYEQYFGPGTRLTVT.

This chain joins TRBV6-5 and TRBJ2-3; 8 bases align to TRBD1. The germline CDR1 and CDR2 sequences are MNHEY and SVGAGI. The CDR3 extends over 11 amino acids. V lost 4 bases, J lost 15 bases, and 6 bases stayed unmatched. The CDR3 loop is CASSFAQGGYF. DNA for the CDR3: TGTGCCAGCAGTTTCGCACAGGGGGGATATTTT.

The V call is TRBV10-1, the J call TRBJ1-5; D is possibly TRBD1 (6 bases). V gave up 3 bases and J gave up 0 bases, with 15 bases separating them. The CDR3 sequence is 17 residues long. Germline V CDR1 and CDR2: WNHNN, SYGVQD (reference sequence). The CDR3 loop reads CASSDRQDRRSNQPQHF. CDR3 sequence (DNA): TGCGCCAGCAGTGACCGACAGGATCGACGTAGCAATCAGCCCCAGCATTTT.

The rearrangement joins TRBV18 to TRBJ2-1; D gene ambiguous. V was pared by 3 bases and J by 2 bases, with 11 bases between. Germline values: CDR1 KGHSH, CDR2 LQKENI. The CDR3 runs 15 residues. CDR3 sequence: CASSPFALTYNEQFF. The DNA for the CDR3 is TGTGCCAGCTCACCTTTTGCCCTAACCTACAATGAGCAGTTCTTC.

The V and J genes are TRBV5-4 and TRBJ2-7; possibly TRBD1 for D (6 bases). Trimming removed 4 bases at V and 3 bases at J, with 11 bases between. CDR3 size: 13 residues. The V gene's germline CDR1 is SGHNT and CDR2 YYREEE (reference sequence). The CDR3 reads CASSRGDNYEQYF. CDR3 bases: TGTGCCAGCAGCCGAGGGGACAACTACGAGCAGTACTTC.

The chain links TRBV7-2 to TRBJ2-4; 14 bases are a match to TRBD2. The J segment lost 1 base and the V segment lost 5 bases, leaving 7 bases of the junction unmatched. Per the germline V gene, CDR1 is SGHTA and CDR2 is FQGNSA. There are 18 residues in the CDR3. The CDR3 DNA follows: TGTGCCAGCAGCCCTGGACTAGCGGGGGGACGTGCCAAAAACATTCAGTACTTC. This sequence encodes CASSPGLAGGRAKNIQYF.

The chain uses TRBV6-1 and TRBJ2-5; D call uncertain. The DNA end is more similar to TRBJ2-7, so the J call may be wrong. CDR1 and CDR2 (germline): MNHNS, SASEGT. This CDR3 is built from 14 residues. The CDR3 DNA follows: TGTGCCAGCAGTGTGGTACACCGTGTCACCGAGCAGTACTTC. The encoded protein is CASSVVHRVTEQYF.

Details on this clone: Other DNA sequences in the same sample also yield this CDR3. The rearrangement uses TRBV7-2 and TRBJ1-1, with no clear D. The CDR3 sequence is 14 residues long. Germline-derived CDR1 and CDR2 are SGHTA and FQGNSA. V was pared by 0 bases and J by 4 bases, with 9 bases between. The CDR3 sequence: CASSLAPRATEAFF. The CDR3 nucleotides read TGTGCCAGCAGCTTAGCGCCGCGGGCCACTGAAGCTTTCTTT.

The rearrangement joins TRBV12-5 to TRBJ2-1, with 9 bases matching TRBD2. Germline-derived CDR1 and CDR2 are LGHNT and FRNRAP. The CDR3 runs to 15 residues. V lost 2 bases, J lost 9 bases, and 8 bases stayed unmatched. CDR3 in amino acids: CASGLYAGGFIEQFF. The DNA of the CDR3 is TGTGCTAGTGGTTTGTATGCGGGGGGGTTTATTGAGCAGTTCTTC.

CDR3 residues: CASSVRSDTYEQYF. The CDR3 DNA reads as TGTGCCAGCAGCGTGCGGTCAGATACCTACGAGCAGTACTTC. V gene TRBV9 combines with J gene TRBJ2-7; D not certain. The CDR3 loop spans 14 amino acids. Germline-derived CDR1 and CDR2 are SGDLS and YYNGEE. Deletions cut 2 bases from V and 2 bases from J, with 11 bases between. The whole variable domain, remainder taken from reference TRBV9 and TRBJ2-7, is DSGVTQTPKHLITATGQRVTLRCSPRSGDLSVYWYQQSLDQGLQFLIQYYNGEERAKGNILERFSAQQFPDLHSELNLSSLELGDSALYFCASSVRSDTYEQYFGPGTRLTVT.

This rearrangement joins TRBV19 to TRBJ2-5, with no clear D. Trimming removed 5 bases from V and 7 bases from J, with 17 bases in between. Germline-derived CDR1 and CDR2 are LNHDA and SQIVND (reference sequence). The CDR3 is made up of 14 amino acids. The CDR3 loop reads CASSLGLSRGTQYF. The CDR3 region has the DNA TGTGCCAGTAGTCTGGGCCTGTCTCGAGGGACCCAGTACTTC.

V gene TRBV5-1 combines with J gene TRBJ1-6; 8 nucleotides line up with TRBD1. The J segment lost 10 bases and the V segment lost 4 bases, leaving 10 bases of the junction unmatched. The CDR3 runs to 15 residues. Germline V gene data show CDR1 as SGHRS and CDR2 as YFSETQ. Here the CDR3 DNA reads TGCGCCAGCAGCGATCCCGGGACAGGTGGCTCACCCCTCCACTTT. Translation gives CASSDPGTGGSPLHF. Variable domain in full (rest from reference TRBV5-1 and TRBJ1-6): KAGVTQTPRYLIKTRGQQVTLSCSPISGHRSVSWYQQTPGQGLQFLFEYFSETQRNKGNFPGRFSGRQFSNSRSEMNVSTLELGDSALYLCASSDPGTGGSPLHFGNGTRLTVT.

This chain uses TRBV27 with TRBJ2-7; the D gene is possibly TRBD1 (6 bases). CDR1 is MNHEY, CDR2 SMNVEV, per germline (reference sequence). The CDR3 extends over 15 amino acids. The V end lost 4 bases, the J end lost 2 bases, and 15 bases lay between the germline ends. This CDR3 reads CASSSLSTGTYEQYF. In DNA form, the CDR3 reads TGTGCCAGCAGTTCTCTCAGTACAGGGACCTACGAGCAGTACTTC.

The chain recombines TRBV9 with TRBJ2-1; D remains unclear. Germline assignment: CDR1 SGDLS and CDR2 YYNGEE. The length of the CDR3 is 15 residues. The ends were cut back, 4 bases at V and 2 bases at J, with 13 bases in the middle. The chain's CDR3 is CASSPPGVTYNEQFF. CDR3 nucleotides: TGTGCCAGCAGCCCCCCTGGCGTGACCTACAATGAGCAGTTCTTC.

The CDR3 protein is CASSITGTRDTQYF. The CDR3 DNA reads as TGTGCCAGCAGCATAACCGGGACGAGGGATACGCAGTATTTT. The J gene is TRBJ2-3, the V gene TRBV5-6, with D tentatively TRBD1 or TRBD2 (5 bases each). This CDR3 is built from 14 residues. Germline-derived CDR1 and CDR2 are SGHDT and YYEEEE. V dropped 4 bases and J dropped 6 bases, with 15 bases sitting between them.

Here the CDR3 reads CASSLDTSGLADRGETQYF. As DNA, the CDR3 is TGCGCCAGCAGCTTGGATACCTCGGGACTAGCGGATAGAGGGGAGACCCAGTACTTC. The chain uses TRBV5-1 and TRBJ2-5; the match to TRBD2 covers 11 bases. Losses at the gene ends were 0 bases for V and 5 bases for J; bases not matched to a gene: 15. Germline CDR1 and CDR2: SGHRS and YFSETQ. The CDR3 is 19 residues long. Combining the CDR3 with reference TRBV5-1 and TRBJ2-5 gives the whole variable domain KAGVTQTPRYLIKTRGQQVTLSCSPISGHRSVSWYQQTPGQGLQFLFEYFSETQRNKGNFPGRFSGRQFSNSRSEMNVSTLELGDSALYLCASSLDTSGLADRGETQYFGPGTRLLVL.

The chain is built from TRBV19 and TRBJ1-6; a weak D match, TRBD1 (6 bases). Per germline, CDR1 LNHDA and CDR2 SQIVND (reference sequence). This CDR3 region has 15 residues. Trimming shortened V by 6 bases and J by 6 bases, and 15 bases separated the two germline ends. The DNA for the CDR3 is TGTGCCAGTAGAATCTTGGCCAGGGGTAATTCACCCCTCCACTTT. Residues: CASRILARGNSPLHF.